This T cell receptor (beta chain) was profiled in a study of cytomegalovirus exposure and HLA in healthy donors. With 60 Vbeta and 13 Jbeta primers, the PCR was carried out. Libraries were prepared by immunoSEQ multiplex PCR; TCRdb keeps only in-frame clonotypes and omits some of them. The table shows 150,000 or so clones, with roughly 80% occurring only once. CDR3 length: 16 residues. Germline V lookup: CDR1 MDHEN, CDR2 SYDVKM. The V segment lost 2 bases and the J segment 6 bases; nucleotides outside the gene matches: 7. The TCR was taken from a man in his thirties or forties in good health and CMV-seropositive. The sample consisted of PBMCs. The chain recombines TRBV28 with TRBJ2-5; TRBD2 aligns across 12 bases. For the CDR3, the DNA is TGTGCCAGCAGTTTAGGGGCTAGCGGGAGGGGGAAGACCCAGTACTTC. This sequence encodes CASSLGASGRGKTQYF.